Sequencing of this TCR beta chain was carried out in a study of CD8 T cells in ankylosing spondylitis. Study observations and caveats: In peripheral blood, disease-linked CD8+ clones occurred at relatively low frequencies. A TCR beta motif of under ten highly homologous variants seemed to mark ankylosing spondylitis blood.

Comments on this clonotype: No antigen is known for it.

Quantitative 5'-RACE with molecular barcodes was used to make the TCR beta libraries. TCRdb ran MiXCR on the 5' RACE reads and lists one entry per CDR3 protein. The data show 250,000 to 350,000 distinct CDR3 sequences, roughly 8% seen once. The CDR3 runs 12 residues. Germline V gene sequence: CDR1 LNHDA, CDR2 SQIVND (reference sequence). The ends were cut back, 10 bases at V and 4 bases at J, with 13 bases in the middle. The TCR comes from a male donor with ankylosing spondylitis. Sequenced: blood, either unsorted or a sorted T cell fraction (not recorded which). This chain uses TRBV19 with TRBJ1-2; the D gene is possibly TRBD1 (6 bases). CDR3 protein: CATNRDLYGYTF. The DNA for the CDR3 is TGTGCCACAAACAGGGATCTCTATGGCTACACCTTC.